What follows describes a single T cell receptor beta chain. The CDR3 is made up of 11 amino acids. CDR1 SQVTM and CDR2 ANQGSEA come from the germline V gene. V dropped 7 bases and J dropped 4 bases, with 10 bases sitting between them. TCRdb's table, derived via immunoSEQ multiplex PCR, lists solely in-frame clones and lacks some. The sample records some 95,000 clones, around 92% being singletons. This entry is derived from a study of T cell changes during pregnancy in multiple sclerosis. Sequencing was performed on peripheral blood, taken in the first trimester of pregnancy. This TCR was recovered from a female donor with multiple sclerosis, enrolled in a pregnancy study. The chain uses TRBV29-1 and TRBJ1-1, with unresolved D. The CDR3 DNA reads TGCAGCGCCCCCGAGGGCACTGAAGCTTTCTTT. As protein: CSAPEGTEAFF.